The T cell receptor beta chain described here comes from a study of a mutant IDH1 vaccine in newly diagnosed glioma (dated by TCRdb to the early 2020s). For the study in its entirety: Vaccination was initiated 4-6 weeks after radiotherapy alone, or concurrently with temozolomide cycles in the chemotherapy-containing groups. Of the roughly 30 treated patients, 62.5% were male and approximately 40% were female, and a mean age of roughly 40 years was recorded. Prior to enrollment, standard therapy consisting of radiotherapy alone, temozolomide alone, or radiochemotherapy with temozolomide had been administered to patients, with the combination being received by most patients. Visit V12 was the week-35 safety follow-up and visit V13 was the week-47 end of study. Peripheral blood samples were drawn at six visits, namely V03 (baseline), V05, V07, V10, V12 and V13. For exploratory analyses, roughly 25 treated patients had longitudinal TCRB deep sequencing done wherever samples were available.

On this clone: There is no known antigen for this receptor. No per-base quality is available; no much larger clone lies one base away.

Via the germline V gene (reference sequence), CDR1 is MNHEY and CDR2 SMNVEV. At the junction V is shortened by 3 bases and J by 1 base, with 6 bases in between. Measured from the cysteine to the phenylalanine, the CDR3 is 13 residues long. Only the CDR3 DNA is retained, 39 bases long and in frame from the first base. Explained via the paper, the time point label denotes: week 47, end of study. Each vaccine dose, consisting of 300 ug of a 20-mer mutant IDH1 peptide in Montanide, was administered subcutaneously with topical imiquimod. Patients were given eight vaccinations, in weeks 1, 3, 5, 7, 11, 15, 19 and 23, which matched visits V03 through V10. All donors had newly diagnosed IDH1-mutant astrocytomas of WHO grade 3 or 4 that showed loss of nuclear ATRX. The samples were drawn from NOA16, a multicentre, single-arm, open-label phase I trial in Germany that tested a mutant IDH1 peptide vaccine in humans for the first time. Genomic DNA for TCRB sequencing was isolated from EDTA blood with the DNeasy Blood and Tissue Kit.

Study-level results and caveats: Pseudoprogression seemed to be unrelated to changes in the top peripheral T cell clonotypes found by TCRB sequencing. PBMC samples for TCRB deep sequencing were selected based on availability. It was noted by the authors that analyses of patient blood samples could not be reproduced owing to sample limitations. Immune responses induced by the vaccine were seen in about 93% of patients across multiple MHC alleles.

Libraries came from the immunoSEQ multiplex PCR assay. Rearranged TCR beta chain sequences were amplified with the hsTCRB Kit following the manufacturer's protocol. An Illumina MiSeq was used to sequence the TCRB libraries. Processing in the source paper ran as follows. The kit vendor's proprietary platform handled demultiplexing, trimming and gene mapping. This immuneACCESS table, as held by TCRdb, lists in-frame sequences with V and J called but not all clones. Of the missing ones, under half trace to an unresolved V gene in checked studies; the others have no known cause. V, J and clone size derive from that table, while D and trimming were established from the DNA sequence. The sample table lists nearly 50,000 clones, roughly 84% of them with a count of one. The ten largest clones capture about 4.5% of the sample.

The sequencing used PBMCs, collected from a glioma patient whose treatment included an IDH1 peptide vaccine. This receptor chain uses TRBV27 and TRBJ1-1, with an unclear D gene assignment. The TCR comes from a woman in her 30s with glioma. Some clones in this sample may be carry-over from other donors' samples. At the DNA level, the sequence is TGTGCCAGCAGTTTCGAGGGGAACACTGAAGCTTTCTTT. Its product reads: CASSFEGNTEAFF.